This is a list of T cell receptor beta chains from one sample in a study of cytomegalovirus exposure and HLA in healthy donors. Data came from immunoSEQ multiplex PCR; TCRdb stores just in-frame clones and leaves some out. This table has about 120,000 clones, roughly 70% appearing once. The sequencing sample was made of PBMCs. Every receptor here comes from a man aged 40-49 years in good health and CMV-seropositive. Both conserved end residues are part of each CDR3. The order of the fields is CDR3 protein, CDR3 DNA, D gene, clone size, V gene, J gene. The D gene is left open where the match is weak. Clone size is not always given. Where it is, it says once, few, many or a class for expanded clones.

CDR3aa: CASSSTGDPYNEQFF
CDR3nt: TGCGCCAGCAGCTCGACAGGAGACCCCTACAATGAGCAGTTCTTC
d_gene: -
abundance: -
v_gene: TRBV5-1
j_gene: TRBJ2-1

CDR3aa: CASLGQGADTEAFF
CDR3nt: TGCGCCAGCCTCGGACAGGGGGCTGACACTGAAGCTTTCTTT
d_gene: TRBD1
abundance: -
v_gene: TRBV5-1
j_gene: TRBJ1-1

CDR3aa: CATQGAFGNQPQHF
CDR3nt: TGTGCCACTCAGGGGGCATTCGGCAATCAGCCCCAGCATTTT
d_gene: TRBD1
abundance: few
v_gene: TRBV2
j_gene: TRBJ1-5

CDR3aa: CASSLYPLAGGSYNEQFF
CDR3nt: TGTGCCAGCAGCCTATACCCCCTAGCGGGAGGTTCCTACAATGAGCAGTTCTTC
d_gene: TRBD2
abundance: -
v_gene: TRBV7-2
j_gene: TRBJ2-1

CDR3aa: CASGTGSSYNSPLHF
CDR3nt: TGTGCCTCCGGGACAGGGTCCTCCTATAATTCACCCCTCCACTTT
d_gene: TRBD1
abundance: -
v_gene: TRBV30
j_gene: TRBJ1-6

CDR3aa: CASISRNTEAFF
CDR3nt: TGTGCCAGCATTTCTAGGAACACTGAAGCTTTCTTT
d_gene: -
abundance: -
v_gene: TRBV2
j_gene: TRBJ1-1

CDR3aa: CAWSSAQETQYF
CDR3nt: TGTGCCTGGAGTTCAGCGCAAGAGACCCAGTACTTC
d_gene: -
abundance: -
v_gene: TRBV30
j_gene: TRBJ2-5

CDR3aa: CASSSSYGYTF
CDR3nt: TGCGCCAGCAGCTCCTCCTATGGCTACACCTTC
d_gene: -
abundance: -
v_gene: TRBV5-1
j_gene: TRBJ1-2

CDR3aa: CASSDPSGRYSNQPQHF
CDR3nt: TGTGCCAGCAGTGACCCGTCAGGGCGCTATAGCAATCAGCCCCAGCATTTT
d_gene: -
abundance: -
v_gene: TRBV6-1
j_gene: TRBJ1-5

CDR3aa: CASSQESGGFGNTIYF
CDR3nt: TGTGCCAGCAGCCAAGAAAGCGGGGGTTTCGGAAACACCATATATTTT
d_gene: -
abundance: -
v_gene: TRBV14
j_gene: TRBJ1-3

CDR3aa: CASSQDLPYEQYF
CDR3nt: TGCGCCAGCAGTCAGGACTTACCCTACGAGCAGTACTTC
d_gene: -
abundance: -
v_gene: TRBV5-1
j_gene: TRBJ2-7

CDR3aa: CASSWGELNTEAFF
CDR3nt: TGCGCCAGCAGCTGGGGGGAGTTGAACACTGAAGCTTTCTTT
d_gene: -
abundance: few
v_gene: TRBV5-1
j_gene: TRBJ1-1

CDR3aa: CASSLQAGLVNEQYF
CDR3nt: TGTGCCAGCAGCCTTCAGGCAGGACTAGTAAACGAGCAGTACTTC
d_gene: TRBD2
abundance: -
v_gene: TRBV5-4
j_gene: TRBJ2-7

CDR3aa: CASSIGGRGSDTQYF
CDR3nt: TGTGCCAGCTCAATTGGCGGGAGAGGCTCAGATACGCAGTATTTT
d_gene: TRBD2
abundance: -
v_gene: TRBV18
j_gene: TRBJ2-3

CDR3aa: CASSIAAGGRYGYTF
CDR3nt: TGTGCCAGTAGTATAGCGGCAGGGGGCCGATATGGCTACACCTTC
d_gene: TRBD1
abundance: -
v_gene: TRBV19
j_gene: TRBJ1-2

CDR3aa: CASSSPLAYTGELFF
CDR3nt: TGTGCCAGCAGTTCCCCCCTAGCGTACACCGGGGAGCTGTTTTTT
d_gene: -
abundance: -
v_gene: TRBV6-6
j_gene: TRBJ2-2

CDR3aa: CASTPGQGPQCLMDEQFF
CDR3nt: TGTGCCAGCACCCCGGGACAGGGCCCACAATGTCTAATGGATGAGCAGTTCTTC
d_gene: -
abundance: -
v_gene: TRBV12-1
j_gene: TRBJ2-1

CDR3aa: CASSLVPELETQYF
CDR3nt: TGTGCCAGCAGCCTAGTTCCGGAATTGGAGACCCAGTACTTC
d_gene: -
abundance: few
v_gene: TRBV5-8
j_gene: TRBJ2-5

CDR3aa: CASSLNRPAGQYF
CDR3nt: TGTGCCAGCAGCTTAAATCGCCCCGCGGGGCAGTACTTC
d_gene: -
abundance: -
v_gene: TRBV11-2
j_gene: TRBJ2-7

CDR3aa: CASSGSGGRNEQFF
CDR3nt: TGTGCCAGCAGTGGGTCGGGAGGACGCAATGAGCAGTTCTTC
d_gene: TRBD2
abundance: -
v_gene: TRBV6-4
j_gene: TRBJ2-1

CDR3aa: CASRLAPKPGQHTEAFF
CDR3nt: TGTGCAAGTCGCTTAGCGCCCAAACCCGGACAGCATACTGAAGCTTTCTTT
d_gene: -
abundance: -
v_gene: TRBV12-2
j_gene: TRBJ1-1

CDR3aa: CASSIFPGDKNTEAFF
CDR3nt: TGTGCCAGTAGTATTTTTCCAGGGGACAAGAACACTGAAGCTTTCTTT
d_gene: -
abundance: few
v_gene: TRBV19
j_gene: TRBJ1-1

CDR3aa: CASSVVGTGEQFF
CDR3nt: TGTGCCAGCAGCGTAGTCGGGACAGGTGAGCAGTTCTTC
d_gene: TRBD1
abundance: once
v_gene: TRBV9
j_gene: TRBJ2-1

CDR3aa: CASSLKPPRVFF
CDR3nt: TGTGCCAGCAGCTTGAAACCCCCCAGGGTGTTTTTT
d_gene: -
abundance: -
v_gene: TRBV7-6
j_gene: TRBJ1-4

CDR3aa: CASRLIGDSLHEQFF
CDR3nt: TGTGCCAGCAGATTGATTGGGGACTCTCTCCATGAGCAGTTCTTC
d_gene: -
abundance: few
v_gene: TRBV5-5
j_gene: TRBJ2-1

CDR3aa: CASSPRDGSGYTF
CDR3nt: TGTGCCAGCAGTCCGAGAGACGGGAGCGGCTACACCTTC
d_gene: -
abundance: -
v_gene: TRBV6-6
j_gene: TRBJ1-2

CDR3aa: CASSQNLADAQFF
CDR3nt: TGCGCCAGCAGCCAAAATCTAGCGGACGCGCAGTTCTTC
d_gene: TRBD2
abundance: few
v_gene: TRBV4-3
j_gene: TRBJ2-1

CDR3aa: CASSSLDRGGNQPQHF
CDR3nt: TGTGCCAGCAGTTCCCTGGACAGGGGAGGGAATCAGCCCCAGCATTTT
d_gene: TRBD1
abundance: -
v_gene: TRBV2
j_gene: TRBJ1-5

CDR3aa: CASSINGASHEQYF
CDR3nt: TGTGCCAGTAGTATTAACGGCGCTAGCCACGAGCAGTACTTC
d_gene: -
abundance: -
v_gene: TRBV19
j_gene: TRBJ2-7

CDR3aa: CASSLLRGPDTQYF
CDR3nt: TGTGCCAGCAGCTTACTCAGGGGGCCAGATACGCAGTATTTT
d_gene: TRBD1
abundance: few
v_gene: TRBV11-1
j_gene: TRBJ2-3

CDR3aa: CASSFQDRSTDTQYF
CDR3nt: TGCGCCAGCAGCTTCCAGGACAGAAGCACAGATACGCAGTATTTT
d_gene: -
abundance: -
v_gene: TRBV5-1
j_gene: TRBJ2-3

CDR3aa: CASSFGEGRLDGGELFF
CDR3nt: TGTGCCAGCAGCTTCGGGGAAGGGCGTCTCGATGGGGGGGAGCTGTTTTTT
d_gene: -
abundance: -
v_gene: TRBV9
j_gene: TRBJ2-2

CDR3aa: CAISEAVGGTTDTQYF
CDR3nt: TGTGCCATCAGTGAGGCGGTCGGGGGGACGACAGATACGCAGTATTTT
d_gene: TRBD2
abundance: -
v_gene: TRBV10-3
j_gene: TRBJ2-3

CDR3aa: CASSLAPMNTEAFF
CDR3nt: TGCGCCAGCAGCTTGGCCCCAATGAACACTGAAGCTTTCTTT
d_gene: -
abundance: -
v_gene: TRBV5-1
j_gene: TRBJ1-1

CDR3aa: CASSPDGGDTQYF
CDR3nt: TGCGCCAGCAGCCCGGACGGGGGAGATACGCAGTATTTT
d_gene: -
abundance: -
v_gene: TRBV5-1
j_gene: TRBJ2-3

CDR3aa: CAIRDFDQPQHF
CDR3nt: TGTGCCATCCGGGACTTCGATCAGCCCCAGCATTTT
d_gene: -
abundance: -
v_gene: TRBV6-6
j_gene: TRBJ1-5

CDR3aa: CASSYIAVQGNYEQYF
CDR3nt: TGTGCCAGCAGTTACATCGCGGTACAGGGCAATTACGAGCAGTACTTC
d_gene: -
abundance: -
v_gene: TRBV6-5
j_gene: TRBJ2-7

CDR3aa: CASSVDSGNYEQYF
CDR3nt: TGTGCCAGCAGCGTAGATAGCGGGAACTACGAGCAGTACTTC
d_gene: TRBD2
abundance: few
v_gene: TRBV9
j_gene: TRBJ2-7

CDR3aa: CAWRTGRAEAFF
CDR3nt: TGTGCCTGGAGAACAGGGAGGGCTGAAGCTTTCTTT
d_gene: -
abundance: -
v_gene: TRBV30
j_gene: TRBJ1-1

CDR3aa: CASSSGQGNSSGRPYEQYF
CDR3nt: TGTGCCAGCAGTTCGGGACAGGGGAATTCTAGCGGGAGGCCATACGAGCAGTACTTC
d_gene: -
abundance: -
v_gene: TRBV28
j_gene: TRBJ2-7

CDR3aa: CSAKQGAGYGYTF
CDR3nt: TGCAGCGCCAAACAGGGGGCAGGGTATGGCTACACCTTC
d_gene: TRBD1
abundance: -
v_gene: TRBV29-1
j_gene: TRBJ1-2

CDR3aa: CASSLSRDSKETQYF
CDR3nt: TGTGCCAGCAGCCTCAGCAGGGACAGCAAAGAGACCCAGTACTTC
d_gene: TRBD1
abundance: -
v_gene: TRBV7-6
j_gene: TRBJ2-5

CDR3aa: CASSSGLAGGGREEQYF
CDR3nt: TGCGCCAGCAGCTCTGGACTAGCGGGGGGGGGTCGGGAAGAGCAGTACTTC
d_gene: TRBD2
abundance: -
v_gene: TRBV5-1
j_gene: TRBJ2-7

CDR3aa: CASSLSLAGGKNEQFF
CDR3nt: TGCGCCAGCAGCTTGTCCCTAGCGGGAGGGAAGAATGAGCAGTTCTTC
d_gene: TRBD2
abundance: -
v_gene: TRBV5-1
j_gene: TRBJ2-1

CDR3aa: CASRGYLDSYEQYF
CDR3nt: TGTGCCAGCAGGGGATACTTAGACAGTTACGAGCAGTACTTC
d_gene: -
abundance: -
v_gene: TRBV25-1
j_gene: TRBJ2-7

CDR3aa: CASSQEEWASPNEKLFF
CDR3nt: TGTGCCAGCAGCCAAGAGGAATGGGCCAGCCCTAATGAAAAACTGTTTTTT
d_gene: -
abundance: -
v_gene: TRBV14
j_gene: TRBJ1-4

CDR3aa: CASRGLAAYYEQYF
CDR3nt: TGTGCCAGCAGGGGACTAGCGGCTTACTACGAGCAGTACTTC
d_gene: TRBD2
abundance: few
v_gene: TRBV28
j_gene: TRBJ2-7

CDR3aa: CAFRDRDYTIYF
CDR3nt: TGTGCCTTCAGGGACAGGGACTACACCATATATTTT
d_gene: TRBD1
abundance: -
v_gene: TRBV30
j_gene: TRBJ1-3

CDR3aa: CASSQGLVFNNEQFF
CDR3nt: TGCGCCAGCAGCCAAGGGCTAGTTTTTAACAATGAGCAGTTCTTC
d_gene: -
abundance: once
v_gene: TRBV4-3
j_gene: TRBJ2-1

CDR3aa: CASSLKLDRGNTEAFF
CDR3nt: TGTGCCAGCAGCTTGAAATTAGACAGGGGGAACACTGAAGCTTTCTTT
d_gene: TRBD1
abundance: once
v_gene: TRBV5-6
j_gene: TRBJ1-1

CDR3aa: CASSTPTGGITDTQYF
CDR3nt: TGTGCCAGCAGTACCCCTACAGGGGGTATCACAGATACGCAGTATTTT
d_gene: TRBD1
abundance: -
v_gene: TRBV27
j_gene: TRBJ2-3

CDR3aa: CASSYLVATSTDTQYF
CDR3nt: TGTGCCAGCAGCTACTTAGTGGCGACTAGCACAGATACGCAGTATTTT
d_gene: -
abundance: -
v_gene: TRBV11-2
j_gene: TRBJ2-3

CDR3aa: CASSLEGAGLLTGELFF
CDR3nt: TGTGCCAGCAGCTTGGAAGGAGCGGGACTCCTCACCGGGGAGCTGTTTTTT
d_gene: TRBD2
abundance: -
v_gene: TRBV5-6
j_gene: TRBJ2-2

CDR3aa: CASSRGFGNQPQHF
CDR3nt: TGTGCCAGCAGTCGGGGATTTGGCAATCAGCCCCAGCATTTT
d_gene: -
abundance: -
v_gene: TRBV28
j_gene: TRBJ1-5

CDR3aa: CASSLALDRGYGYTF
CDR3nt: TGTGCCAGCAGCTTAGCTCTCGACAGGGGCTATGGCTACACCTTC
d_gene: TRBD1
abundance: -
v_gene: TRBV7-2
j_gene: TRBJ1-2

CDR3aa: CASSIWMGGGNTIYF
CDR3nt: TGTGCCAGCAGCATCTGGATGGGAGGGGGAAACACCATATATTTT
d_gene: -
abundance: -
v_gene: TRBV7-2
j_gene: TRBJ1-3

CDR3aa: CASSPGARTGELFF
CDR3nt: TGTGCCAGCAGCCCCGGAGCCCGGACCGGGGAGCTGTTTTTT
d_gene: -
abundance: -
v_gene: TRBV7-3
j_gene: TRBJ2-2

CDR3aa: CATKGASGVNYGYTF
CDR3nt: TGTGCCACCAAGGGGGCCTCGGGGGTAAACTATGGCTACACCTTC
d_gene: TRBD1
abundance: -
v_gene: TRBV27
j_gene: TRBJ1-2

CDR3aa: CASSTGGGDYNEQFF
CDR3nt: TGTGCCAGTAGTACGGGCGGGGGGGACTACAATGAGCAGTTCTTC
d_gene: TRBD2
abundance: few
v_gene: TRBV19
j_gene: TRBJ2-1